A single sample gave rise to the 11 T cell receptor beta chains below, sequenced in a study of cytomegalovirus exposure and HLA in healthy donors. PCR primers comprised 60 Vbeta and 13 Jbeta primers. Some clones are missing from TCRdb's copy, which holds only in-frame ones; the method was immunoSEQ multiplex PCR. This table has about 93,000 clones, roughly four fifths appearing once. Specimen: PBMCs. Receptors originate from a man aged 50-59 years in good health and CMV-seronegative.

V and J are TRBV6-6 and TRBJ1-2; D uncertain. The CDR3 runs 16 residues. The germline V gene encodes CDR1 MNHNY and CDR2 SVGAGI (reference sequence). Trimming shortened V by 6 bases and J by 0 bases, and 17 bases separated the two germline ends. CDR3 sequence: CASSPAGVRTNYGYTF. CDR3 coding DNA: TGTGCCAGCAGCCCCGCCGGGGTCAGGACTAACTATGGCTACACCTTC.

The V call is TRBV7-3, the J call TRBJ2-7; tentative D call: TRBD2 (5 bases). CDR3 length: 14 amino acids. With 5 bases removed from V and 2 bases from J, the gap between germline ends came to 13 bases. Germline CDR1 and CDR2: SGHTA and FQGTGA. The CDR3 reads CASSLAAGAYEQYF. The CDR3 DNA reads TGTGCCAGCAGCCTTGCGGCGGGTGCCTACGAGCAGTACTTC.

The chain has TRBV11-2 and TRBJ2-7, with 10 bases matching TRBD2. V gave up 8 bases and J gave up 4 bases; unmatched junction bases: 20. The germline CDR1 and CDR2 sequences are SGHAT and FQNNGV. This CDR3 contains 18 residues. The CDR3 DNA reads TGTGCCAGCGGATTCGTGGGGAGAGCGGGAGGGTTCGGGTACGAGCAGTACTTC. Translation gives CASGFVGRAGGFGYEQYF.

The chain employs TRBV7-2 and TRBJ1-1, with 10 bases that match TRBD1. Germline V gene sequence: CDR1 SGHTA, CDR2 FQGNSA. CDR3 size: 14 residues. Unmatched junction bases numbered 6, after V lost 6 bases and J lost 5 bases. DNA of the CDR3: TGTGCCAGCAGTTCGACAGGGGGCGGAACTGAAGCTTTCTTT. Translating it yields CASSSTGGGTEAFF.

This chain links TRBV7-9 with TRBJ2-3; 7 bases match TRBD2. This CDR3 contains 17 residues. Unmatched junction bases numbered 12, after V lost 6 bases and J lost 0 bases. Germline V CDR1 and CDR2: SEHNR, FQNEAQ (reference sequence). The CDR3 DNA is TGTGCCAGCAGGGGGGGGACGGCAGCCGCTAGCACAGATACGCAGTATTTT. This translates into CASRGGTAAASTDTQYF.

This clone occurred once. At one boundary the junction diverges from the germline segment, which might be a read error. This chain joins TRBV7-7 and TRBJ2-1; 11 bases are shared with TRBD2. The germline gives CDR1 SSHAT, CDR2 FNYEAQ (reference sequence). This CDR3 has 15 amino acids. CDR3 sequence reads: CASSLGTSGYNEQFF. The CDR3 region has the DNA TGTGCTAGCAGCTTAGGGACTAGCGGCTACAATGAGCAGTTCTTC.

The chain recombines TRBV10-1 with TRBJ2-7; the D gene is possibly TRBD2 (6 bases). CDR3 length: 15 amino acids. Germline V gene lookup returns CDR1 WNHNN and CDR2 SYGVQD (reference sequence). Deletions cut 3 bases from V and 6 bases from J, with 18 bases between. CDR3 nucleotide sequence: TGCGCCAGCAGTGATGAAGGAGGAATCGGGAGCGAGCAGTACTTC. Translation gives CASSDEGGIGSEQYF.

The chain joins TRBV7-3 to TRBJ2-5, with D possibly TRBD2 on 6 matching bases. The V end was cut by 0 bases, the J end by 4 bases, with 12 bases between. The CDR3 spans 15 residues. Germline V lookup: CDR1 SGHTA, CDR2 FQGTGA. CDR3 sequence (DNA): TGTGCCAGCAGCTTAACGGGGCAGGGAGGAGAGACCCAGTACTTC. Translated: CASSLTGQGGETQYF. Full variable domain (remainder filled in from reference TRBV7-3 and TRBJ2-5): GAGVSQTPSNKVTEKGKYVELRCDPISGHTALYWYRQSLGQGPEFLIYFQGTGAADDSGLPNDRFFAVRPEGSVSTLKIQRTERGDSAVYLCASSLTGQGGETQYFGPGTRLLVL.

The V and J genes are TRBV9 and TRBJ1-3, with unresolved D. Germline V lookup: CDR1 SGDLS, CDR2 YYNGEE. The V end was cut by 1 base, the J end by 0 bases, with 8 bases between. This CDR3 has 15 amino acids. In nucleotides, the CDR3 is TGTGCCAGCAGCGTATCGCTAAGCTCTGGAAACACCATATATTTT. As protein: CASSVSLSSGNTIYF.

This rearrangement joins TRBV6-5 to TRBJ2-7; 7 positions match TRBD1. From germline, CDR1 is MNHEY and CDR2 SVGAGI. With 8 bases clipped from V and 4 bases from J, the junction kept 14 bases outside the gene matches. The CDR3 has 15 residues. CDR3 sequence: CASYSPGQPTYEQYF. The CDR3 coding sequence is TGTGCCAGCTATTCCCCGGGACAGCCTACTTACGAGCAGTACTTC.

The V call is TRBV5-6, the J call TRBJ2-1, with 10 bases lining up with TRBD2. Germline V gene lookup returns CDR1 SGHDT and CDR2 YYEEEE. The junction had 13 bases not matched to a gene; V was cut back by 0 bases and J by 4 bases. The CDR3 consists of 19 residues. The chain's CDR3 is CASSLDIGLAGEKYNEQFF. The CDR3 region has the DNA TGTGCCAGCAGCTTGGATATCGGGCTAGCGGGAGAGAAGTACAATGAGCAGTTCTTC.